The clone carrying this T cell receptor (beta chain) showed up just a few times. Its matching antigen is unknown. The data originate from a study of T-cell reconstitution after alpha-beta-depleted transplantation in children. The study, taken as a whole, reports: At around two months after transplant, the alpha-beta T cells were reportedly derived from several hundred expanded clones that came from non-depleted graft cells. It was newly produced T cells that mostly accounted for T-cell counts and diversity one year after transplant. There were some patients whose high TCRbeta diversity at day 60 came from surviving recipient T cells and thymic progenitors.

A TCRbeta library incorporating unique molecular identifiers was prepared. TCRdb fed the PCR reads into MiXCR, producing one record per CDR3 protein. Seen here are 200,000 to 300,000 distinct CDR3 sequences, 20% to 30% observed once, and the top ten hold 4% to 5.5%. V was shortened by 7 bases and J by 4 bases, with 16 bases between the two germline ends. Germline V gene sequence: CDR1 MDHEN, CDR2 SYDVKM. The CDR3 covers 14 residues. The sample here was PBMCs, mostly from graft donor cells, taken 360 days after TCRalphabeta/CD19-depleted stem cell transplant. The V gene is TRBV28, the J gene TRBJ1-2; TRBD1 is a possible D gene (5 bases). The clonotype originates from a female patient aged 2 to 10 who had a stem cell transplant for congenital amegakaryocytic thrombocytopenia, so the T cells may come from the graft donor. The chain's CDR3 is CASTLSGDSYGYTF. CDR3 DNA sequence: TGTGCCAGCACTCTTAGCGGGGACTCCTATGGCTACACCTTC.